The T cell receptor (beta chain) under discussion was sequenced for a study of human T cells and chemical hapten exposure. The time point here: pre-sensitization, week 0. The treatment denotes: therapeutic diphenylcyclopropenone sensitization with weekly scalp DPC. The CDR3 extends over 13 amino acids. Germline lookup yields CDR1 ENHRY and CDR2 SYGVKD. V was clipped by 0 bases and J by 5 bases, with 7 bases between them. TCRdb redid the calling of the RACE reads with MiXCR, one entry per CDR3 protein. The sample has roughly 81,000 distinct CDR3 sequences, over 6.5% seen once; the top ten hold about 2.5%.

The chain employs TRBV10-3 and TRBJ1-2; D gene unclear. Sequencing was performed on whole blood, taken in connection with sensitization to the hapten diphenylcyclopropenone (DPC). The sequence came from a man aged 35 to 55 with alopecia areata. Some clones in this sample may be carry-over from other donors' samples. The CDR3 nucleotides read TGTGCCATCAGTGAGTCGAAAGATTATGGCTACACCTTC. It yields the protein CAISESKDYGYTF.